A selection of T cell receptor beta chains follows, all from one sample in a study of OX40 agonist ivuxolimab in advanced cancers. The data were produced by immunoSEQ multiplex PCR, yet TCRdb's version contains in-frame clones alone and is incomplete. The data show about 71,000 clones, 94% seen once. Sequencing was performed on CD4+ or CD8+ T cells sorted from blood, taken in a trial of the OX40 agonist ivuxolimab. Every receptor here comes from an adult with an advanced solid tumor such as melanoma, head and neck, liver or kidney cancer. The CDR3 runs from the conserved cysteine through the conserved F or W.

V | CDR3
TRBV13 | CASSGIRSSEQFF
TRBV27 | CASSPQTGPYEQYF
TRBV7-8 | CASSLALHGYTF
TRBV5-5 | CASSSGRFEAFF
TRBV4-3 | CASSQSLSSYEQYF
TRBV5-6 | CASSFGTYYEQYF
TRBV2 | CASSEGLKVGYEQYF
TRBV10-2 | CASSEPRYGAGAHNEQFF
TRBV4-3 | CASSHVVGDSRTNEQFF
TRBV7-2 | CASSRPGTAIYEQYF
TRBV9 | CASTSGGNHLGGYTF
TRBV19 | CATSPGLSQPQHF
TRBV29-1 | CSVTGDGGELFF
TRBV28 | CASSPPFWEGKYEQYF
TRBV4-3 | CASSQDGQSYTEAFF
TRBV27 | CASSLTGSGQPQHF
TRBV5-4 | CASSLKGAPYEQYF
TRBV29-1 | CSVGQGMSGNTIYF
TRBV4-3 | CASSRAGAGEQFF
TRBV21-1 | CASTKGTGVMNQPQHF